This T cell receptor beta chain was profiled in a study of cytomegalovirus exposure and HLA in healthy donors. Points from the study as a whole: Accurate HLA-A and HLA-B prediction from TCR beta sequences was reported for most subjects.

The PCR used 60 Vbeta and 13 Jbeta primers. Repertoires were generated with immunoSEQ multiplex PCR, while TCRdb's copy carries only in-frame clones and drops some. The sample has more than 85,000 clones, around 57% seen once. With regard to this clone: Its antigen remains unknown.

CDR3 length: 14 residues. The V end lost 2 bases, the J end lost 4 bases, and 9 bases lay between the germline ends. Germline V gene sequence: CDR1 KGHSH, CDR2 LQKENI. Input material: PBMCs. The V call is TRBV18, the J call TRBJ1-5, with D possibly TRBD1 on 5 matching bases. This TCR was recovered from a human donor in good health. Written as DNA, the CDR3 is TGTGCCAGCTCACCATGGGGGGGAAATCAGCCCCAGCATTTT. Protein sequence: CASSPWGGNQPQHF.